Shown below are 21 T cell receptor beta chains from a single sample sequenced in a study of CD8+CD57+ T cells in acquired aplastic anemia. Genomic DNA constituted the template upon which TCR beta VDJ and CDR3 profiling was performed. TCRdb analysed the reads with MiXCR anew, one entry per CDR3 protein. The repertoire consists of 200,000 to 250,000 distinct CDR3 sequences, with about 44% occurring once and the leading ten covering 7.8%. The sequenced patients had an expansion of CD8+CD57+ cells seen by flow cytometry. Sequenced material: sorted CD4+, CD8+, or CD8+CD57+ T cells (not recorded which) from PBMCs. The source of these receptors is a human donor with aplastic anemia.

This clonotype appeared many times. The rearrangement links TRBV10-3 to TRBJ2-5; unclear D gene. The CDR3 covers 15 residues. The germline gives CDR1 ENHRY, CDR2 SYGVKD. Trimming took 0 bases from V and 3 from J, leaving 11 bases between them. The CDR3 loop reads CAISESPRLEETQYF. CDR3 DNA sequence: TGTGCCATCAGTGAGTCTCCCCGACTCGAAGAGACCCAGTACTTC.

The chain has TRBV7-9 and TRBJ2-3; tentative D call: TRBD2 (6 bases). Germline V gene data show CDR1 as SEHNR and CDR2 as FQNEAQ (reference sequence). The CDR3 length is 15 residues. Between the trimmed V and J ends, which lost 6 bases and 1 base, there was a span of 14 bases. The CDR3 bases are TGTGCCAGCAGGGTTCCGGGAGTCCGCACAGATACGCAGTATTTT. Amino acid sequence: CASRVPGVRTDTQYF. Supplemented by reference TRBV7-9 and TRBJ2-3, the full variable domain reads DTGVSQNPRHKITKRGQNVTFRCDPISEHNRLYWYRQTLGQGPEFLTYFQNEAQLEKSRLLSDRFSAERPKGSFSTLEIQRTEQGDSAMYLCASRVPGVRTDTQYFGPGTRLTVL.

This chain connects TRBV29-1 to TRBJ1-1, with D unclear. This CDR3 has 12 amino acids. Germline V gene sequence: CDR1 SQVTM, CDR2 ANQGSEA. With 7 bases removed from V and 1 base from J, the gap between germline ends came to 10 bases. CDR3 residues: CSAGEGNTEAFF. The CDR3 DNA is TGCAGCGCTGGGGAGGGGAACACTGAAGCTTTCTTT. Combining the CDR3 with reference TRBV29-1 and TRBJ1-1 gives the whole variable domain SAVISQKPSRDICQRGTSLTIQCQVDSQVTMMFWYRQQPGQSLTLIATANQGSEATYESGFVIDKFPISRPNLTFSTLTVSNMSPEDSSIYLCSAGEGNTEAFFGQGTRLTVV.

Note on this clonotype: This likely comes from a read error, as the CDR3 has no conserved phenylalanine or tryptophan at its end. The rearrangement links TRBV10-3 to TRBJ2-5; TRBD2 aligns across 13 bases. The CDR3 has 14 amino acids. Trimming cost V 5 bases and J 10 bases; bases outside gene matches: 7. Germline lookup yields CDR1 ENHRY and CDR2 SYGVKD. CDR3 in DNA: TGTGCCATCAGTTGGACTAGCGGGGGCAGCCACCAGTACTCC. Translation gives CAISWTSGGSHQYS.

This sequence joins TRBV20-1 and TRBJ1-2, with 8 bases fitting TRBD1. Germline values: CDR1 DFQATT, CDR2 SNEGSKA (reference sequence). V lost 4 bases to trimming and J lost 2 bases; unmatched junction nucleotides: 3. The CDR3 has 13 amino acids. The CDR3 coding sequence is TGCAGTGCTATCACAGGGGGAAACTATGGCTACACCTTC. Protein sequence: CSAITGGNYGYTF.

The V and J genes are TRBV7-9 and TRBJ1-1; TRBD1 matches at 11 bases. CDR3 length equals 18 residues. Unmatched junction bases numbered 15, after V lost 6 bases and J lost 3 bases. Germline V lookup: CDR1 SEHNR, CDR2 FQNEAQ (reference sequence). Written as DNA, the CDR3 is TGTGCCAGCAGAGAGATCCGGACAGGGGGCGCGTGTTACACTGAAGCTTTCTTT. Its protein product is CASREIRTGGACYTEAFF.

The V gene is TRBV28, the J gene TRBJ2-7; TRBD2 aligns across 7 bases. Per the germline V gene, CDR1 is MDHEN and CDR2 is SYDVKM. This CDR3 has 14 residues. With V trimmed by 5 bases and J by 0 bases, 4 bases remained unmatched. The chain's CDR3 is CASSGGDSSYEQYF. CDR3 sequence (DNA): TGTGCCAGCAGTGGGGGGGACTCCTCCTACGAGCAGTACTTC.

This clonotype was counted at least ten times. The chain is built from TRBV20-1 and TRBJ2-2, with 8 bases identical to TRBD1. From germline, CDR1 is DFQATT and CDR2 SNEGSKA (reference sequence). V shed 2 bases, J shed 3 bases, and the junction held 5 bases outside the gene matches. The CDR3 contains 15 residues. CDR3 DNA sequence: TGCAGTGCTAGATACCAGGGGGCAGACACCGGGGAGCTGTTTTTT. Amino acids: CSARYQGADTGELFF.

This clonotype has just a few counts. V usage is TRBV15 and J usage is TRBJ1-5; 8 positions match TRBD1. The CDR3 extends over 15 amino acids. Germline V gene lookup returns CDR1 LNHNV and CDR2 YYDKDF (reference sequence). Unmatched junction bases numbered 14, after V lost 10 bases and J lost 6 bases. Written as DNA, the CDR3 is TGTGCCAGCAGTTTAGGGGCAGGGGGCAGTCAGCCCCAGCATTTT. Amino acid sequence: CASSLGAGGSQPQHF.

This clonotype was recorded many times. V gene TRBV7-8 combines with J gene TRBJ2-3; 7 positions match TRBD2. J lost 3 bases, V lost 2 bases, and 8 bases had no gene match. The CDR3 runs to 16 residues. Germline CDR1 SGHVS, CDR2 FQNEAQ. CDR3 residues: CASSLKSGLVTDTQYF. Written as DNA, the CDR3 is TGTGCCAGCAGCTTAAAAAGCGGACTAGTGACAGATACGCAGTATTTT.

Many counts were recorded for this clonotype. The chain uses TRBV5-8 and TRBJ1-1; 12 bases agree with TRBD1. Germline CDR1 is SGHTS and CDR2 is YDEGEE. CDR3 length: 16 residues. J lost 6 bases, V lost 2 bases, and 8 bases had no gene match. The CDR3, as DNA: TGTGCCAGCAGCTTCGGGGACAGGGGGCAGATCGCTGAAGCTTTCTTT. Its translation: CASSFGDRGQIAEAFF.

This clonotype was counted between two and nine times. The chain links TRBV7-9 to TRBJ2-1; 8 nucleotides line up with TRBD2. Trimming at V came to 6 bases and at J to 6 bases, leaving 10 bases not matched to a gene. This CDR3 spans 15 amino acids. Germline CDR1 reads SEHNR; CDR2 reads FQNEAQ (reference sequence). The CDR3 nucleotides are TGTGCCAGCAGTAATACGGGACTAGTCGTCAATGAGCAGTTCTTC. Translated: CASSNTGLVVNEQFF.

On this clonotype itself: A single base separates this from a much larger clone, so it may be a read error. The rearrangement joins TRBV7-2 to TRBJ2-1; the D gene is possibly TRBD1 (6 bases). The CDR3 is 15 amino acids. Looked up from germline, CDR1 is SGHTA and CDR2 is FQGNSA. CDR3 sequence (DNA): TGTGCCGGCAGCTTTCGTGGGGGCCCATACAATGAGCAGTTCTTC. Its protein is CAGSFRGGPYNEQFF.

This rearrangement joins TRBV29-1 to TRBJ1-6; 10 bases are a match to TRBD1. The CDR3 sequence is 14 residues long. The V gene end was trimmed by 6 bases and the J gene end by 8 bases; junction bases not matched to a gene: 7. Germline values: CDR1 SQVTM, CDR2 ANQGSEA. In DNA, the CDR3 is TGCAGCGTCGGACAGGGGGGCGGTGATTCACCCCTCCACTTT. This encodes CSVGQGGGDSPLHF.

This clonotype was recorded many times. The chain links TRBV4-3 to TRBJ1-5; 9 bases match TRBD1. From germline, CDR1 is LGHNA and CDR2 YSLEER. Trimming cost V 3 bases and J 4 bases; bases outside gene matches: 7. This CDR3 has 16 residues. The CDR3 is CASSQGLDRGNQPQHF. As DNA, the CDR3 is TGCGCCAGCAGCCAGGGCTTGGACAGGGGAAATCAGCCCCAGCATTTT.

The CDR3 DNA reads TGTGCCATCAGTGAAGGGGCAGGGGCCGATTCACCCCTCCACTTT. Its protein is CAISEGAGADSPLHF. The rearrangement links TRBV10-3 to TRBJ1-6, with a weak D call TRBD1 (6 bases). V was clipped by 3 bases and J by 8 bases, with 14 bases between them. Per germline, CDR1 ENHRY and CDR2 SYGVKD. CDR3 length: 15 residues.

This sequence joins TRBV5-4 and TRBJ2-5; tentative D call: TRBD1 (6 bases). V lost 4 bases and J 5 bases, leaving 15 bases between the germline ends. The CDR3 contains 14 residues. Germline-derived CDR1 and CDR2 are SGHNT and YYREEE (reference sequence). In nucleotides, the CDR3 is TGTGCCAGCAGCCCGGACAGAATAAGGGAGACCCAGTACTTC. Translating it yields CASSPDRIRETQYF.

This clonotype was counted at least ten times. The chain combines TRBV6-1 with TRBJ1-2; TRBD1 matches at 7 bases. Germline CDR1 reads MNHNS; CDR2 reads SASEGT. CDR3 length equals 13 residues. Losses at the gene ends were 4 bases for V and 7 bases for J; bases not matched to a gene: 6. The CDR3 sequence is CASSGRTGRGYTF. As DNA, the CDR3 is TGTGCCAGCAGTGGACGGACAGGACGTGGCTACACCTTC.

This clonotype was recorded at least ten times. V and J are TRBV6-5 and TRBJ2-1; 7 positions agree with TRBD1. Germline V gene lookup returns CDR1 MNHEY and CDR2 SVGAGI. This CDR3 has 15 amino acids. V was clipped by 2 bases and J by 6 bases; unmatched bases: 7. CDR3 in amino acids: CASSYGQVQSNEQFF. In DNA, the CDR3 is TGTGCCAGCAGTTACGGACAGGTCCAAAGCAATGAGCAGTTCTTC.

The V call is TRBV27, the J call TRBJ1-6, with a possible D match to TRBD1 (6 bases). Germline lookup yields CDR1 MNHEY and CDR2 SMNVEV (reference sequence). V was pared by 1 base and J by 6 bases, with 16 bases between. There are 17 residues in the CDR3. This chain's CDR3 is CASSLFTVRGSNSPLHF. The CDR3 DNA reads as TGTGCCAGCAGTTTATTTACAGTCAGGGGTAGTAATTCACCCCTCCACTTT.

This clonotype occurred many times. CDR3 DNA sequence: TGTGCCAGCAGCGCCCAACAGACTAGACCGGAGACCCAGTACTTC. Its translation: CASSAQQTRPETQYF. The V call is TRBV7-9, the J call TRBJ2-5, with a weak D call TRBD2 (6 bases). The CDR3 spans 15 residues. V was shortened by 5 bases and J by 5 bases, with 18 bases between the two germline ends. Germline assignment: CDR1 SEHNR and CDR2 FQNEAQ (reference sequence).